Listed below are T cell receptor beta chains from one sample, sequenced in a study of T cell responses to AZD1222 COVID-19 vaccine. Clones were sequenced by immunoSEQ multiplex PCR, and TCRdb holds only the in-frame ones, with some missing. The repertoire holds roughly 180,000 clones, 85% to 95% seen once, with about 9.3% in the top ten. This specimen was peripheral blood, taken on day 0 of AZD1222 vaccination. These receptors were obtained from an adult in good health. The CDR3 runs from the conserved cysteine through the conserved F or W. The D gene is left open where the match is weak. Clone size is not always given. Where it is, it says once, few, many or a class for expanded clones.

TRBJ2-7	.	TRBV11-3	.	15	TGTGCCAGCAGCCCCAATAGGGACGGACCCTACGAGCAGTACTTC	CASSPNRDGPYEQYF
TRBJ2-7	.	TRBV9	.	14	TGTGCCAGCAGCGTCAGCCAGGGAACCTACGAGCAGTACTTC	CASSVSQGTYEQYF
TRBJ1-2	TRBD1	TRBV19	once	21	TGTGCCAGCTCCCGGCCCGACCTAAGGGGACAGACGGGCCTAGCCGAACGGGGCTACACCTTC	CASSRPDLRGQTGLAERGYTF
TRBJ1-2	.	TRBV5-4	few	14	TGTGCCAGCAGCACTCAGGGTAGCAACTATGGCTACACCTTC	CASSTQGSNYGYTF
TRBJ2-1	TRBD2	TRBV9	.	15	TGTGCCAGCAGCCCCAGCGCGGGAGCCTACAATGAGCAGTTCTTC	CASSPSAGAYNEQFF
TRBJ1-6	.	TRBV28	.	17	TGTGCCAGCAGCATTCGGCCTGGCGTCTCCTATAATTCACCCCTCCACTTT	CASSIRPGVSYNSPLHF
TRBJ1-5	.	TRBV19	.	14	TGTGCCAGTAGTATAAGCAGGGAAAGTCAGCCCCAGCATTTT	CASSISRESQPQHF
TRBJ2-3	.	TRBV7-3	.	14	TGTGCCAGCAGCTTCGGGACTAGCACAGATACGCAGTATTTT	CASSFGTSTDTQYF
TRBJ1-5	.	TRBV7-9	.	13	TGTGCCAGCAGCTTAGAGGGAGGTCAGCCCCAGCATTTT	CASSLEGGQPQHF
TRBJ2-7	TRBD2	TRBV6-2/TRBV6-3	.	15	TGTGCCAGCAGTTATCTAGCGGGGACCACCTACGAGCAGTACTTC	CASSYLAGTTYEQYF
TRBJ1-5	.	TRBV20-1	.	13	TGCAGTGCTAGTGGTCCTAGCAATCAGCCCCAGCATTTT	CSASGPSNQPQHF
TRBJ2-7	.	TRBV18	.	12	TGTGCCAGCTCACCAAACAACTACGAGCAGTACTTC	CASSPNNYEQYF
TRBJ2-1	.	TRBV30	.	16	TGTGCCTGGAGACGAAGACAGCCGAACTCCTACAATGAGCAGTTCTTC	CAWRRRQPNSYNEQFF
TRBJ2-2	.	TRBV24-1	.	16	TGTGCCACCAGTGATTCACCAGGGGGGCCCACCGGGGAGCTGTTTTTT	CATSDSPGGPTGELFF
TRBJ1-1	.	TRBV7-9	.	13	TGTGCCAGCAGCCCAGGACAGTCGGCTGAAGCTTTCTTT	CASSPGQSAEAFF
TRBJ2-7	.	TRBV25-1	few	16	TGTGCCAGCAGTGAATACCGTATGACAGGCCCCTACGAGCAGTACTTC	CASSEYRMTGPYEQYF
TRBJ2-2	TRBD2	TRBV5-6	once	16	TGTGCCAGCAGCTTGTGGGCGGGAGGGGTCACCGGGGAGCTGTTTTTT	CASSLWAGGVTGELFF
TRBJ1-1	.	TRBV27	.	11	TGTGCCAGCACCGGGGACACTGAAGCTTTCTTT	CASTGDTEAFF
TRBJ1-2	.	TRBV29-1	.	17	TGCAGCGTTGGTCCACGTGACAAATCTGGAAAGTTCTATGGCTACACCTTC	CSVGPRDKSGKFYGYTF
TRBJ2-2	TRBD2	TRBV9	.	16	TGTGCCAGCAGCGCCGCCGGGACTAGCGGGACCGGGGAGCTGTTTTTT	CASSAAGTSGTGELFF
TRBJ1-5	TRBD1	TRBV7-9	.	15	TGTGCCAGCAGCCTGACAGGGGTGGGCAATCAGCCCCAGCATTTT	CASSLTGVGNQPQHF
TRBJ1-5	.	TRBV24-1	.	16	TGTGCCACCAGTGCAGGTGGGGTGGGTAGCAATCAGCCCCAGCATTTT	CATSAGGVGSNQPQHF
TRBJ1-4	TRBD1	TRBV30	.	11	TGTGCCTGGAGCGAGGACAGGTCACTGTTTTTT	CAWSEDRSLFF
TRBJ2-1	TRBD1	TRBV15	.	16	TGTGCCACCAGCATATTAGGACAGGGGGCCTACAATGAGCAGTTCTTC	CATSILGQGAYNEQFF
TRBJ2-3	.	TRBV29-1	.	15	TGCAGCGCCGAAGACTCCCCTCAAAGGACAGATACGCAGTATTTT	CSAEDSPQRTDTQYF
TRBJ2-7	.	TRBV30	.	13	TGTGCCTGGAGTGTAACCAGCTATTACGAGCAGTACTTC	CAWSVTSYYEQYF
TRBJ1-5	.	TRBV4-2	.	13	TGTGCCAGCAGCGCAGGCCTATCTCGTCCCCAGCATTTT	CASSAGLSRPQHF
TRBJ2-2	.	TRBV19	.	13	TGTGCCAGTAGTATTCTGGGGATCGGGGAGCTGTTTTTT	CASSILGIGELFF
TRBJ1-4	.	TRBV27	.	15	TGTGCCAGCAGGCTCTTGGGGGCTTCAAATGAAAAACTGTTTTTT	CASRLLGASNEKLFF
TRBJ2-1	TRBD1	TRBV4-2	.	16	TGTGCCAGCAGCCAAGAAGACAGGGGATCCTACAATGAGCAGTTCTTC	CASSQEDRGSYNEQFF
TRBJ2-2	TRBD2	TRBV19	.	16	TGTGCCAGTAATCCTAGCGGGAGGCTAAACACCGGGGAGCTGTTTTTT	CASNPSGRLNTGELFF
TRBJ2-3	.	TRBV6-4	.	13	TGTGCCAGCAGTGAAACAGGCACAGATACGCAGTATTTT	CASSETGTDTQYF
TRBJ2-5	.	TRBV18	once	13	TGTGCCAGCTCACGGGGGAACAGAGAGACCCAGTACTTC	CASSRGNRETQYF
TRBJ1-5	.	TRBV5-1	.	15	TGCGCCAGCAGCTTGGCCGGTGCCTGGAATCAGCCCCAGCATTTT	CASSLAGAWNQPQHF
TRBJ1-5	TRBD1	TRBV6-5	.	13	TGTGCCAGCAGGCGGACAGGGAATCAGCCCCAGCATTTT	CASRRTGNQPQHF
TRBJ2-3	TRBD2	TRBV27	once	14	TGTGCCAGCAGTTTAGGGGGGGGTGTTATCGGGCAGTATTTT	CASSLGGGVIGQYF
TRBJ2-7	.	TRBV29-1	.	15	TGCAGCGGACCAAATACAGGCCCGCAAACCTACGAGCAGTACTTC	CSGPNTGPQTYEQYF
TRBJ2-5	.	TRBV4-1	large	17	TGCGCCAGCAGCCAAGTCGGGAACGGAAACCCTCAAGAGACCCAGTACTTC	CASSQVGNGNPQETQYF
TRBJ2-7	TRBD1	TRBV24-1	.	16	TGTGCCACCAGTGATAAGGGACAGGGGGCGATCTACGAGCAGTACTTC	CATSDKGQGAIYEQYF
TRBJ2-3	TRBD1	TRBV28	.	17	TGTGCCAGCAGTACGGCCGGGACAGGGGGCGTCACAGATACGCAGTATTTT	CASSTAGTGGVTDTQYF
TRBJ1-4	.	TRBV6-6	few	11	TGTGCCAGCAGTATCGCCGGAAAACTGTTTTTT	CASSIAGKLFF
TRBJ2-3	.	TRBV7-3	.	13	TGTGCCAGCAGCTCGTACCGCACAGATACGCAGTATTTT	CASSSYRTDTQYF
TRBJ2-7	.	TRBV9	.	11	TGTGCCAGCAGTGACGCTTACGAGCAGTACTTC	CASSDAYEQYF
TRBJ2-1	TRBD2	TRBV3-1/TRBV3-2	.	19	TGTGCCAGCAGCCAAGGGGGGGCGACTAGCGGGAGGGCTTATAATGAGCAGTTCTTC	CASSQGGATSGRAYNEQFF
TRBJ2-2	.	TRBV4-3	.	13	TGCGCCAGCAGCCAAGGTGTTACCGGGGAGCTGTTTTTT	CASSQGVTGELFF
TRBJ2-1	.	TRBV29-1	.	14	TGCAGCGTTCAATACCCTTCTAGTGTCTATGAGCAGTTCTTC	CSVQYPSSVYEQFF